The 18 T cell receptor beta chains below come from one sample, sequenced in a study of shared clonotypes between healthy human individuals. The method was immunoSEQ multiplex PCR; TCRdb's version includes in-frame clones alone and lacks a portion of them. Among over a million clones, roughly 96% were seen once, and the ten largest hold approximately 1%. The material sequenced was naive CD4+ T cells sorted from blood. Subset of the sample: CD45RA+ positively selected. The receptor source for this set is a man aged 25-40 years in good health.

The chain is built from TRBV27 and TRBJ2-7; 7 bases align to TRBD2. Germline lookup yields CDR1 MNHEY and CDR2 SMNVEV (reference sequence). Trimming removed 7 bases from V and 3 bases from J; junction bases left unmatched: 18. The CDR3 is 17 residues long. The CDR3 DNA reads as TGTGCCAGCACCCGCCAGGGCCCGGGCGGGAGTATCTACGAGCAGTACTTC. It codes for CASTRQGPGGSIYEQYF.

V gene TRBV27 combines with J gene TRBJ1-5; D remains ambiguous. The CDR3 runs 15 residues. The germline CDR1 and CDR2 sequences are MNHEY and SMNVEV (reference sequence). Trimming cost V 1 base and J 4 bases, with 11 bases left between them. The CDR3 sequence is CASSLFRAKNQPQHF. The CDR3 bases are TGTGCCAGCAGTTTATTCCGGGCGAAAAATCAGCCCCAGCATTTT.

The V call is TRBV10-2, the J call TRBJ2-1, with D perhaps TRBD2 (6 bases). Germline lookup yields CDR1 WSHSY and CDR2 SAAADI. There are 15 residues in the CDR3. The ends were cut back, 5 bases at V and 0 bases at J, with 11 bases in the middle. The CDR3 is CASSFLADSYNEQFF. The DNA of the CDR3 is TGCGCCAGCAGTTTTTTAGCGGACTCCTACAATGAGCAGTTCTTC.

The rearrangement uses TRBV5-6 and TRBJ2-1, with a possible D match to TRBD1 (5 bases). Germline CDR1 SGHDT, CDR2 YYEEEE. The CDR3 has 15 residues. Trimming removed 5 bases at V and 0 bases at J, with 12 bases between. CDR3 nucleotide sequence: TGTGCCAGCAGGAGAAAAGGGGACTCCTACAATGAGCAGTTCTTC. Protein sequence: CASRRKGDSYNEQFF.

The V gene is TRBV10-3, the J gene TRBJ2-3, with D possibly being TRBD2 (6 bases). This CDR3 contains 15 residues. The V end was cut by 10 bases, the J end by 6 bases, with 23 bases between. Germline CDR1 ENHRY, CDR2 SYGVKD. Here the CDR3 DNA reads TGTGCCACCTACACCTCCGGGGCCGGGACTGATACGCAGTATTTT. Translating it yields CATYTSGAGTDTQYF.

The chain recombines TRBV19 with TRBJ2-7; TRBD2 aligns across 7 bases. Germline assignment: CDR1 LNHDA and CDR2 SQIVND (reference sequence). The CDR3 covers 13 residues. Germline trimming cut 3 bases from V and 3 bases from J; bases unmatched to any gene: 2. CDR3 amino acids: CASSIGGIYEQYF. CDR3 sequence (DNA): TGTGCCAGTAGTATCGGGGGGATCTACGAGCAGTACTTC.

Worth noting for this clone: This specimen includes other DNA sequences encoding the same CDR3. The rearrangement joins TRBV11-2 to TRBJ2-7; D might be TRBD1 (5 bases). Germline CDR1 SGHAT, CDR2 FQNNGV. V was shortened by 5 bases and J by 2 bases, with 13 bases between the two germline ends. This CDR3 has 14 residues. The CDR3 loop reads CASSPQQGAYEQYF. The DNA of the CDR3 is TGTGCCAGCAGCCCGCAGCAGGGCGCCTACGAGCAGTACTTC.

The gene calls are TRBV5-6 and TRBJ2-7; 9 bases agree with TRBD2. Germline CDR1 and CDR2: SGHDT and YYEEEE. Trimming took 4 bases from V and 0 from J; bases not matched to a gene: 5. This CDR3 comprises 15 residues. The CDR3 sequence: CASSLSGSGSYEQYF. The CDR3 nucleotides are TGTGCCAGCAGCCTTAGCGGGAGTGGCTCCTACGAGCAGTACTTC.

This sequence joins TRBV5-4 and TRBJ2-1, with 7 positions matching TRBD2. The germline V gene encodes CDR1 SGHNT and CDR2 YYREEE (reference sequence). This CDR3 has 16 amino acids. Trimming took 7 bases from V and 0 from J; bases not matched to a gene: 10. CDR3 nucleotides: TGTGCCAGCGGGGCCAACGGGGGGAGCTCCTACAATGAGCAGTTCTTC. The encoded protein is CASGANGGSSYNEQFF.

V is TRBV2 and J is TRBJ2-3; 10 bases fit TRBD2. V dropped 8 bases and J dropped 2; count of bases not matched to a gene: 7. The CDR3 spans 15 residues. The germline V gene has CDR1 SNHLY and CDR2 FYNNEI. CDR3 region: CASDTGTSATDTQYF. The DNA for the CDR3 is TGTGCCAGCGATACCGGGACTAGCGCCACAGATACGCAGTATTTT.

This sequence joins TRBV5-1 and TRBJ2-1; 8 nucleotides agree with TRBD2. J was trimmed by 0 bases and V by 0 bases; bases with no gene match: 5. The germline V gene has CDR1 SGHRS and CDR2 YFSETQ. CDR3 size: 17 residues. DNA for the CDR3: TGCGCCAGCAGCTTGGCCGGGAGGGCGGGCTCCTACAATGAGCAGTTCTTC. Residues: CASSLAGRAGSYNEQFF.

This sequence joins TRBV7-9 and TRBJ2-7; weak D call: TRBD1 (6 bases). This CDR3 contains 14 residues. Germline lookup yields CDR1 SEHNR and CDR2 FQNEAQ (reference sequence). V was trimmed by 4 bases and J by 5 bases, leaving 15 bases between them. The CDR3 reads CASSSQGTSHEQYF. The CDR3 DNA reads TGTGCCAGCAGCTCACAGGGTACAAGCCACGAGCAGTACTTC. The whole variable domain, remainder taken from reference TRBV7-9 and TRBJ2-7, is DTGVSQNPRHKITKRGQNVTFRCDPISEHNRLYWYRQTLGQGPEFLTYFQNEAQLEKSRLLSDRFSAERPKGSFSTLEIQRTEQGDSAMYLCASSSQGTSHEQYFGPGTRLTVT.

V and J are TRBV5-3 and TRBJ2-3, with D perhaps matching TRBD2 (5 bases). TRBV5-3 is an ORF, and what it does is uncertain. The CDR3 covers 15 residues. The germline V and J ends were trimmed by 6 bases and 2 bases, with 16 bases remaining between them. The CDR3 nucleotides read TGTGCCAGAACTTGCGAGGGCCACCTCACAGATACGCAGTATTTT. It is translated as CARTCEGHLTDTQYF.

The chain combines TRBV4-1 with TRBJ2-3, with D tentatively TRBD2 (5 bases). This CDR3 is 15 amino acids long. Deletions cut 3 bases from V and 2 bases from J, with 12 bases between. Germline V gene data show CDR1 as MGHRA and CDR2 as YSYEKL. CDR3 region: CASSQRVGYTDTQYF. As DNA, the CDR3 is TGCGCCAGCAGCCAGAGGGTGGGGTACACAGATACGCAGTATTTT.

This sequence joins TRBV11-2 and TRBJ1-5, with D unresolved. The CDR3 extends over 16 amino acids. Germline V gene sequence: CDR1 SGHAT, CDR2 FQNNGV. V lost 1 base and J 1 base, leaving 11 bases between the germline ends. This CDR3 is CASSLGPSTSNQPQHF. The CDR3 region has the DNA TGTGCCAGCAGCTTAGGACCTTCGACGAGCAATCAGCCCCAGCATTTT.

This clone came up once. CDR3 protein: CASSGTSPNSNQPQHF. Written as DNA, the CDR3 is TGTGCCAGCAGTGGGACATCTCCTAATAGCAATCAGCCCCAGCATTTT. This chain links TRBV2 with TRBJ1-5, with D possibly matching TRBD1 (5 bases). Germline lookup yields CDR1 SNHLY and CDR2 FYNNEI. CDR3 length equals 16 residues. Trimming removed 4 bases from V and 0 bases from J, with 13 bases in between.

The gene calls are TRBV19 and TRBJ2-3; 9 nucleotides match TRBD2. CDR1 and CDR2 (germline): LNHDA, SQIVND (reference sequence). This CDR3 contains 18 residues. V lost 3 bases, J lost 0 bases, and 10 bases stayed unmatched. This CDR3 is CASSISRLAASSTDTQYF. The CDR3 DNA sequence: TGTGCCAGTAGTATCTCCCGACTAGCGGCGTCTAGCACAGATACGCAGTATTTT.

The V call is TRBV9, the J call TRBJ2-1; TRBD2 aligns across 9 bases. V gave up 0 bases and J gave up 4 bases; unmatched junction bases: 14. The CDR3 is 19 residues long. Germline V gives CDR1 SGDLS, CDR2 YYNGEE. The CDR3 DNA reads TGTGCCAGCAGCGTAGCGGAACTAGCGGGCCTGGGGGCTTACAATGAGCAGTTCTTC. Protein sequence: CASSVAELAGLGAYNEQFF.